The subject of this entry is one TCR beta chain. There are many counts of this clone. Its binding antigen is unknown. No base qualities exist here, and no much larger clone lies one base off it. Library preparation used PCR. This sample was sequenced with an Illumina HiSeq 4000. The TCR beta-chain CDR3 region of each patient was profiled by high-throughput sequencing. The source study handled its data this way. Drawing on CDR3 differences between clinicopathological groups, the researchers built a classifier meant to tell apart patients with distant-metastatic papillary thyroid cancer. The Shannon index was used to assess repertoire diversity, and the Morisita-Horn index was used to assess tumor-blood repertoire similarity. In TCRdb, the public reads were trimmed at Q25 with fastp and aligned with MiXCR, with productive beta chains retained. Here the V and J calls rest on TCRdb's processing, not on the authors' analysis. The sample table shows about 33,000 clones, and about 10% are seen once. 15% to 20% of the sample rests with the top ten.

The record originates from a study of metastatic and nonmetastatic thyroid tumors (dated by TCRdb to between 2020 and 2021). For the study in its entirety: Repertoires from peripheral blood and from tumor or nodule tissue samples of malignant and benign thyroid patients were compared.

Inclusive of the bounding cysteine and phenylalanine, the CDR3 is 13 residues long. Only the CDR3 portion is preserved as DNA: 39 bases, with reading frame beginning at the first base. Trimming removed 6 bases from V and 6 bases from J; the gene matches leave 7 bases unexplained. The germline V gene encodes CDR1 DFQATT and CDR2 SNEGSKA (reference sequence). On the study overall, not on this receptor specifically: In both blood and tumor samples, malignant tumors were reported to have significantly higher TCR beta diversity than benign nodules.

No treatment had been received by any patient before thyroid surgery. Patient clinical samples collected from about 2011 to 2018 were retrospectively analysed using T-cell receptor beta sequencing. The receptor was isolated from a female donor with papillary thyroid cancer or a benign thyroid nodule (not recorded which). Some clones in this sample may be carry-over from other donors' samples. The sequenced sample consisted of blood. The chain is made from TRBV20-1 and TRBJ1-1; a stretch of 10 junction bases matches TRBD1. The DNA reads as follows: TGCAGTGCCCACCGGGACAGGGGTTCTGAAGCTTTCTTT. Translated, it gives CSAHRDRGSEAFF.